This T cell receptor beta chain is from a study of T cells in Graves' hyperthyroidism and ophthalmopathy. Across the whole study: Specimen type is peripheral blood, collected at initial diagnosis prior to any treatment. The study, taken as a whole, reports: Separating ophthalmopathy from stable hyperthyroidism was achieved by a 13 V-J model. Appearing also in blood were most of the thyroid clonotypes expanded above 0.001.

RNA transcripts gave rise to amplified TCR beta CDR3 regions. The TCR CDR3 first-round RT-PCR relied on the HTBI primer set. TCRdb ran MiXCR on the multiplex PCR reads and lists one entry per CDR3 protein. The data show 410,000 or so distinct CDR3 sequences, over 12% seen once. Using 10 ml of fresh peripheral blood, PBMCs were prepared. J lost 1 base, V lost 4 bases, and 12 bases had no gene match. The CDR3 length is 20 residues. Germline V gene sequence: CDR1 LGHDT, CDR2 YNNKEL (reference sequence). As for this clonotype: Its antigen is still unknown.

This clonotype was sampled from a man aged 18 to 29 with Graves' ophthalmopathy. The chain links TRBV3-1 to TRBJ2-3; 15 bases are shared with TRBD2. The sample was blood. As DNA, the CDR3 is TGTGCCAGCAGCCCCTCCGGGACTAGCGGGGGGAGGCTCGGCACAGATACGCAGTATTTT. It is translated as CASSPSGTSGGRLGTDTQYF.